This T cell receptor beta chain was recorded in a study of blood T cell repertoires in COVID-19. The repertoire was sequenced with immunoSEQ multiplex PCR; TCRdb's copy has only in-frame clones and lacks some. This table holds about 110,000 clones, roughly 85% found once. The sample taken for sequencing was peripheral blood. This clonotype was sampled from a man aged 40-49 years with acute or convalescent COVID-19.

This CDR3 reads CASSQVAQNTGELFF. The CDR3 DNA reads TGTGCCAGCAGCCAAGTCGCACAGAACACCGGGGAGCTGTTTTTT. The chain has TRBV4-2 and TRBJ2-2; D uncertain. Trimming took off 1 base at V and 1 base at J, with 7 bases between the two ends. CDR1 is LGHNA and CDR2 is YNFKEQ in the germline V gene. The CDR3 runs 15 residues.